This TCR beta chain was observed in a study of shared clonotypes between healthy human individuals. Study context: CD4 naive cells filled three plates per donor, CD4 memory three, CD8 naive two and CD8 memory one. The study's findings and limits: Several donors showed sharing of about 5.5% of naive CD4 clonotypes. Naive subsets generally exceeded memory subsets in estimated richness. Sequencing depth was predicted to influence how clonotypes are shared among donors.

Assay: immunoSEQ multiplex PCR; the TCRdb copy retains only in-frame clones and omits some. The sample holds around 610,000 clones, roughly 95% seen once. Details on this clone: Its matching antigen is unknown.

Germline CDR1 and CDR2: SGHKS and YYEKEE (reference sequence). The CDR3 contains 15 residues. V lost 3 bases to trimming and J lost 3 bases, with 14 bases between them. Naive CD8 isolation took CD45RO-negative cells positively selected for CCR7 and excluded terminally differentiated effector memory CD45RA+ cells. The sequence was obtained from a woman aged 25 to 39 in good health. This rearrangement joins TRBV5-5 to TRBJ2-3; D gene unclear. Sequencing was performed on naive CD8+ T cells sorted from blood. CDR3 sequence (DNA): TGTGCCAGCAGCTCCGGGCAGATCGAGACAGATACGCAGTATTTT. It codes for CASSSGQIETDTQYF.